The source of this T cell receptor beta chain is a study of T cell responses to AZD1222 COVID-19 vaccine. This table comes from immunoSEQ multiplex PCR, and its TCRdb copy is limited to in-frame clones, with some not included. The sample carries under 300,000 clones, roughly 93% recorded once. With regard to this clone: Its antigen is unidentified.

Study-level points and caveats: White British people made up most donors, females outnumbered males, and clonal diversity was possibly underestimated. With two AZD1222 doses given, Spike-specific TCR breadth and depth both rose. As reported, nearly half of all spike-specific TCRs target variant regions that are unmutated.

The V gene lost 8 bases and the J gene lost 7 bases, with 17 bases spanning the gap. Germline CDR1 SNHLY, CDR2 FYNNEI. This CDR3 spans 13 amino acids. The chain joins TRBV2 to TRBJ1-1, with D unresolved. The origin of this receptor is an adult in good health. The material sequenced was peripheral blood, taken on day 0 of AZD1222 vaccination. As DNA, the CDR3 is TGTGCCAGCCGTTCCGATGGACCCTATGAAGCTTTCTTT. It translates to CASRSDGPYEAFF.